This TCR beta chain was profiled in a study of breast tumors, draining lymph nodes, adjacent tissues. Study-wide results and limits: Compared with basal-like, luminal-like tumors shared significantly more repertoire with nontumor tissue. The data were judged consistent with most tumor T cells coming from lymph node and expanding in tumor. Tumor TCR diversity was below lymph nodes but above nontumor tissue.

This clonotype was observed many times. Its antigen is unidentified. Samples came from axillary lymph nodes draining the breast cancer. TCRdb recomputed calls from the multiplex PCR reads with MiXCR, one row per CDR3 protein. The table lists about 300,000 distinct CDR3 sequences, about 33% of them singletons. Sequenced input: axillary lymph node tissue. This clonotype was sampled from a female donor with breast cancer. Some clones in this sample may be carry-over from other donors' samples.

CDR3 amino acids: CSALAGGGADEQYF. CDR3 coding DNA: TGCAGTGCTTTAGCGGGAGGGGGAGCGGACGAGCAGTACTTC. This chain connects TRBV20-1 to TRBJ2-7; 11 nucleotides line up with TRBD2. Per the germline V gene, CDR1 is DFQATT and CDR2 is SNEGSKA (reference sequence). The CDR3 consists of 14 residues. Unmatched junction bases numbered 8, after V lost 5 bases and J lost 5 bases.